Shown below are 28 T cell receptor beta chains from a single sample sequenced in a study of T cell responses to AZD1222 COVID-19 vaccine (dated by TCRdb to the early 2020s). The method behind the library was the immunoSEQ multiplex PCR assay. What TCRdb holds here is the immuneACCESS table cut down to in-frame rearrangements. Part of the clones is not present; checked against another copy, under half of the missing clones reflect an unresolved V gene, and the others are unexplained. Within this sample are approximately 64,000 clones, with around 84% of them counted one time only. The ten top clones hold roughly 6.6% of the sample. The intended sense of this specimen's time point label: baseline before first vaccination. The sequencing here drew on peripheral blood, taken on day 0 of AZD1222 vaccination. All receptors come from an adult in good health.

The rearrangement uses TRBV6-5 and TRBJ1-4; no definite D call. V lost 6 bases and J 8 bases, leaving 16 bases between the germline ends. In germline, CDR1 is MNHEY, CDR2 SVGAGI. The CDR3 length is 14 residues. CDR3 region: CASSREGYWEKLFF. The DNA of the CDR3 is TGTGCCAGCAGCCGCGAGGGTTATTGGGAAAAACTGTTTTTT.

V and J are TRBV11-1 and TRBJ2-7, with 8 nucleotides matching TRBD1. After removal of 5 bases from V and 2 bases from J, the junction contained 5 bases not matched to a gene. This CDR3 has 14 residues. CDR1 and CDR2 (germline): SGHAT, FQDESV (reference sequence). Written as DNA, the CDR3 is TGTGCCAGCAGCGACAGGGGTCGAACCTACGAGCAGTACTTC. As protein: CASSDRGRTYEQYF.

The rearrangement uses TRBV3-1 (or the pseudogene TRBV3-2) and TRBJ2-3, with 9 bases matching TRBD1. The V segment lost 4 bases and the J segment 5 bases; nucleotides outside the gene matches: 13. This CDR3 spans 17 amino acids. Germline V gene data show CDR1 as LGHDT and CDR2 as YNNKEL (reference sequence). Written as DNA, the CDR3 is TGTGCCAGCAGCCCTGGTCGATGGGACAGGGCGGTAGATACGCAGTATTTT. Translation gives CASSPGRWDRAVDTQYF.

This chain links TRBV5-1 with TRBJ2-1; D gene uncertain. This CDR3 comprises 15 residues. Germline CDR1 is SGHRS and CDR2 is YFSETQ. The germline V and J ends were trimmed by 0 bases and 1 base, with 8 bases remaining between them. CDR3 DNA sequence: TGCGCCAGCAGCTTGGATCTAGGGTCCTACAATGAGCAGTTCTTC. Its translation: CASSLDLGSYNEQFF.

The rearrangement links TRBV24-1 to TRBJ2-5; 8 nucleotides line up with TRBD1. The germline CDR1 and CDR2 sequences are KGHDR and SFDVKD. CDR3 length: 15 amino acids. V lost 4 bases, J lost 5 bases, and 8 bases stayed unmatched. The CDR3, as DNA: TGTGCCACCAGTGACCCTTACCGGGACAGGGAGACCCAGTACTTC. Its protein product is CATSDPYRDRETQYF.

The chain combines TRBV15 with TRBJ1-2; no reliable D call. The CDR3 is made up of 15 amino acids. Trimming cost V 1 base and J 0 bases, with 9 bases left between them. CDR1 is LNHNV and CDR2 is YYDKDF in the germline V gene (reference sequence). The CDR3 here is CATSRGSGSNYGYTF. The CDR3 DNA is TGTGCCACCAGCAGAGGCTCAGGTTCTAACTATGGCTACACCTTC.

The chain joins TRBV7-2 to TRBJ2-7; no definite D call. The CDR3 totals 13 residues. Germline assignment: CDR1 SGHTA and CDR2 FQGNSA. The V gene lost 2 bases and the J gene lost 3 bases, with 8 bases spanning the gap. CDR3 region: CASSLQAYYEQYF. CDR3 coding DNA: TGTGCCAGCAGCTTACAGGCCTACTACGAGCAGTACTTC. The full variable domain, its missing parts supplied by reference TRBV7-2 and TRBJ2-7, is GAGVSQSPSNKVTEKGKDVELRCDPISGHTALYWYRQSLGQGLEFLIYFQGNSAPDKSGLPSDRFSAERTGGSVSTLTIQRTQQEDSAVYLCASSLQAYYEQYFGPGTRLTVT.

The chain couples TRBV2 to TRBJ2-1; 10 positions match TRBD2. V lost 7 bases, J lost 7 bases, and 7 bases stayed unmatched. Germline values: CDR1 SNHLY, CDR2 FYNNEI. CDR3 length equals 14 residues. CDR3 DNA: TGTGCCAGCACCCCCCAGCGGGGGGGGAATGAGCAGTTCTTC. This encodes CASTPQRGGNEQFF.

The chain recombines TRBV29-1 with TRBJ1-2, with D possibly being TRBD1 (6 bases). The V gene lost 6 bases and the J gene lost 8 bases, with 22 bases spanning the gap. Germline-derived CDR1 and CDR2 are SQVTM and ANQGSEA. The CDR3 is made up of 14 amino acids. The CDR3 DNA reads as TGCAGCGTCGGTCCCGGCGCGGGGGCAGGAGGCTACACCTTC. Residues: CSVGPGAGAGGYTF.

This clone was recorded once. The DNA of the CDR3 is TGTGCCAGTAGGAGAACCGGGGGCGGTTATGGCTACACCTTC. It yields the protein CASRRTGGGYGYTF. The chain combines TRBV19 with TRBJ1-2; possible D gene TRBD1, 6 bases. This CDR3 has 14 amino acids. V was clipped by 6 bases and J by 5 bases, with 16 bases between them. Germline V CDR1 and CDR2: LNHDA, SQIVND (reference sequence). The full variable domain, completed using reference TRBV19 and TRBJ1-2, is DGGITQSPKYLFRKEGQNVTLSCEQNLNHDAMYWYRQDPGQGLRLIYYSQIVNDFQKGDIAEGYSVSREKKESFPLTVTSAQKNPTAFYLCASRRTGGGYGYTFGSGTRLTVV.

The chain is built from TRBV25-1 and TRBJ2-7, with D possibly being TRBD1 or TRBD2 (5 bases each). The CDR3 is 14 residues long. V was cut by 7 bases and J by 2 bases, with 15 bases left in between. Germline CDR1 reads MGHDK; CDR2 reads SYGVNS. As DNA, the CDR3 is TGTGCCAGCACCCGAGGGGCAGGGACCTACGAGCAGTACTTC. This gives the protein CASTRGAGTYEQYF.

This chain uses TRBV4-3 with TRBJ2-7, with D perhaps assigned TRBD1 or TRBD2 (6 bases each). This CDR3 has 15 amino acids. The V gene lost 0 bases and the J gene lost 3 bases, with 12 bases spanning the gap. Germline CDR1 is LGHNA and CDR2 is YSLEER. The CDR3 DNA sequence: TGCGCCAGCAGCCAAGACGGGGGCGGAGGCTACGAGCAGTACTTC. It yields the protein CASSQDGGGGYEQYF.

The rearrangement links TRBV6-5 to TRBJ1-6; perhaps TRBD1 as D (5 bases). The V and J ends lost 6 bases and 7 bases respectively, with 10 bases between them. CDR3 length equals 13 residues. CDR1 and CDR2 from the germline V gene are MNHEY and SVGAGI. CDR3 residues: CASSRDENSPLHF. CDR3 nucleotide sequence: TGTGCCAGCAGCAGGGACGAGAATTCACCCCTCCACTTT.

The chain recombines TRBV3-1 (or the pseudogene TRBV3-2) with TRBJ1-6; no definite D call. Trimming shortened V by 1 base and J by 5 bases, and 9 bases separated the two germline ends. The CDR3 has 15 residues. The germline gives CDR1 LGHDT, CDR2 YNNKEL (reference sequence). This CDR3 is CASSQARSHNSPLHF. CDR3 nucleotide sequence: TGTGCCAGCAGCCAAGCGCGGAGCCATAATTCACCCCTCCACTTT.

The CDR3 coding sequence is TGTGCCAGTAGCCTTTGGGGCACTGAAGCTTTCTTT. Residues: CASSLWGTEAFF. This chain uses TRBV19 with TRBJ1-1; D gene unclear. This CDR3 spans 12 amino acids. Per the germline V gene, CDR1 is LNHDA and CDR2 is SQIVND (reference sequence). Trimming removed 6 bases at V and 4 bases at J, with 9 bases between.

The chain has TRBV6-5 and TRBJ2-7; D possibly corresponds to TRBD2 (7 bases). Germline V gene sequence: CDR1 MNHEY, CDR2 SVGAGI. V was trimmed by 2 bases and J by 3 bases, leaving 11 bases between them. The CDR3 length is 14 residues. The CDR3 loop is CASSYGGAHYEQYF. CDR3 coding DNA: TGTGCCAGCAGTTACGGGGGGGCCCACTACGAGCAGTACTTC.

CDR3 bases: TGTGCCAGCAGCTTAGCCGGACAGGGGGGCGCAGATACGCAGTATTTT. Its protein product is CASSLAGQGGADTQYF. The chain joins TRBV7-2 to TRBJ2-3, with 10 bases that match TRBD1. Germline V lookup: CDR1 SGHTA, CDR2 FQGNSA. The CDR3 covers 16 residues. The trim removed 0 bases at V and 4 bases at J, leaving 4 bases unmatched. The full variable domain, its missing parts supplied by reference TRBV7-2 and TRBJ2-3, is GAGVSQSPSNKVTEKGKDVELRCDPISGHTALYWYRQSLGQGLEFLIYFQGNSAPDKSGLPSDRFSAERTGGSVSTLTIQRTQQEDSAVYLCASSLAGQGGADTQYFGPGTRLTVL.

This chain joins TRBV6-1 and TRBJ1-3; D not certain. Between the trimmed V and J ends, which lost 2 bases and 0 bases, there was a span of 8 bases. The length of the CDR3 is 15 residues. In germline, CDR1 is MNHNS, CDR2 SASEGT. The CDR3 protein is CASSEPRFSGNTIYF. CDR3 in DNA: TGTGCCAGCAGTGAACCCAGGTTCTCTGGAAACACCATATATTTT.

The chain recombines TRBV2 with TRBJ1-4; D not certain. This CDR3 comprises 14 residues. Trimming removed 3 bases from V and 4 bases from J, with 9 bases in between. CDR1 and CDR2 (germline): SNHLY, FYNNEI. CDR3 bases: TGTGCCAGCAGTGAGGCTGGGATTAATGAAAAACTGTTTTTT. It codes for CASSEAGINEKLFF.

The chain carries TRBV6-5 and TRBJ1-2; 7 nucleotides match TRBD1. This CDR3 is 16 amino acids long. Germline CDR1 and CDR2: MNHEY and SVGAGI. Trimming removed 2 bases from V and 4 bases from J; junction bases left unmatched: 10. In nucleotides, the CDR3 is TGTGCCAGCAGTTACCTTCGACAGGGCGGACTCTATGGCTACACCTTC. Protein sequence: CASSYLRQGGLYGYTF.

The chain is built from TRBV5-1 and TRBJ2-3; D unclear. This CDR3 has 14 amino acids. Trimming left V 4 bases short and J 3 bases short, with 12 bases between. Germline-derived CDR1 and CDR2 are SGHRS and YFSETQ. In DNA form, the CDR3 reads TGCGCCAGCAGCCGTGCCCAGGAGACAGATACGCAGTATTTT. This gives the protein CASSRAQETDTQYF.

This clone was counted a single time. The chain uses TRBV7-6 and TRBJ2-5; D is unclear. Germline CDR1 reads SGHVS; CDR2 reads FNYEAQ. Deletions cut 5 bases from V and 7 bases from J, with 17 bases between. CDR3 length equals 14 residues. CDR3 in DNA: TGTGCCAGCAGCCCTAGAGGCGACGAAGGGACCCAGTACTTC. Residues: CASSPRGDEGTQYF.

V is TRBV5-6 and J is TRBJ1-6, with D possibly being TRBD1 (6 bases). Trimming took off 3 bases at V and 0 bases at J, with 10 bases between the two ends. The germline CDR1 and CDR2 sequences are SGHDT and YYEEEE. This CDR3 comprises 16 residues. CDR3 region: CASSWGASSYNSPLHF. CDR3 DNA: TGTGCCAGCAGCTGGGGGGCTAGCTCCTATAATTCACCCCTCCACTTT.

This chain uses TRBV15 with TRBJ2-1; D might be TRBD2 (5 bases). CDR1 and CDR2 (germline): LNHNV, YYDKDF (reference sequence). V was cut by 3 bases and J by 7 bases, with 22 bases left in between. This CDR3 spans 17 amino acids. CDR3 amino acids: CATSRDRAGGLGNEQFF. CDR3 in DNA: TGTGCCACCAGCAGGGACCGGGCAGGAGGTTTGGGGAATGAGCAGTTCTTC.

DNA for the CDR3: TGTGCCAGCAGTTCCAGACAGGTCCGCGCCCCTTATAATTCACCCCTCCACTTT. This codes for CASSSRQVRAPYNSPLHF. This chain connects TRBV27 to TRBJ1-6; D is possibly TRBD1 (6 bases). Trimming left V 4 bases short and J 4 bases short, with 20 bases between. CDR1 and CDR2 from the germline V gene are MNHEY and SMNVEV (reference sequence). This CDR3 spans 18 amino acids.

The rearrangement joins TRBV18 to TRBJ2-5; D could derive from TRBD1 or TRBD2 (5 bases each). The germline V and J ends were trimmed by 7 bases and 5 bases, with 14 bases remaining between them. CDR1 is KGHSH, CDR2 LQKENI, per germline. CDR3 size: 13 residues. The DNA for the CDR3 is TGTGCCAGCTTACGACAGAGGGCTGAGACCCAGTACTTC. It specifies CASLRQRAETQYF.

V and J are TRBV11-1 and TRBJ1-3; no definite D call. CDR3 length equals 13 residues. Germline values: CDR1 SGHAT, CDR2 FQDESV (reference sequence). The V end was cut by 10 bases, the J end by 1 base, with 11 bases between. The CDR3 DNA is TGTGCCACTGAACTTTTTTCTGGAAACACCATATATTTT. Its translation is CATELFSGNTIYF.

The genes are TRBV28 and TRBJ1-1; tentatively, D is TRBD1 (6 bases). The CDR3 loop spans 16 amino acids. The V end lost 6 bases, the J end lost 0 bases, and 17 bases lay between the germline ends. Germline V gene sequence: CDR1 MDHEN, CDR2 SYDVKM. The CDR3 sequence is CASREIGGVLNTEAFF. The CDR3 DNA reads TGTGCCAGCAGGGAAATAGGGGGGGTCCTGAACACTGAAGCTTTCTTT.